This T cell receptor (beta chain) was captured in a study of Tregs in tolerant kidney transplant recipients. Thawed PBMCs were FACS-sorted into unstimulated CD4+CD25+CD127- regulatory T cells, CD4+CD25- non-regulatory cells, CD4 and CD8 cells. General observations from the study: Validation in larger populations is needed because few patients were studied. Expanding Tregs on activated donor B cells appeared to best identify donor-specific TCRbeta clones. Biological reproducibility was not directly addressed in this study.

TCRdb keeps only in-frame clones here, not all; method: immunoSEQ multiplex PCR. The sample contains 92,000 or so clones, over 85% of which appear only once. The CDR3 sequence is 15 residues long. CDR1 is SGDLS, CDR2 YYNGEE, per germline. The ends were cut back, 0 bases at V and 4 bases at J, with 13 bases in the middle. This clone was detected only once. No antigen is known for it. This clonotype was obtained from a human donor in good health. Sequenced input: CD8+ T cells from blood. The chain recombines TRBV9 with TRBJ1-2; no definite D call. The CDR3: CASSVETDPPYGYTF. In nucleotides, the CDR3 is TGTGCCAGCAGCGTAGAAACAGATCCCCCCTATGGCTACACCTTC. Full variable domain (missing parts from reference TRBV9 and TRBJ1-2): DSGVTQTPKHLITATGQRVTLRCSPRSGDLSVYWYQQSLDQGLQFLIQYYNGEERAKGNILERFSAQQFPDLHSELNLSSLELGDSALYFCASSVETDPPYGYTFGSGTRLTVV.